The source of this TCR beta chain is a study of human T cells and chemical hapten exposure. Study context: Upper-back patches of 0.01% DPC were read at 6 days. Patients, mostly women, had alopecia areata, alopecia totalis or alopecia universalis.

Time point of the sample: pre-sensitization, week 0. The treatment: therapeutic diphenylcyclopropenone sensitization with weekly scalp DPC. The length of the CDR3 is 17 residues. Per the germline V gene, CDR1 is SSHAT and CDR2 is FNYEAQ (reference sequence). Single cDNA molecules in the library carried unique molecular identifiers attached during preparation. TCRdb redid the calling of the RACE reads with MiXCR, one entry per CDR3 protein. Of around 92,000 distinct CDR3 sequences in the sample, more than 10% were seen once. As regards this clonotype: A read error may produce the germline difference seen at one junction end.

The chain employs TRBV7-7 and TRBJ2-2, with TRBD2 identical over 10 bases. This specimen was whole blood, taken in connection with sensitization to the hapten diphenylcyclopropenone (DPC). This clonotype originated in an older woman with alopecia areata. Some clones in this sample may be carry-over from other donors' samples. CDR3 loop: CASSLEPSGSGAGELFF. As DNA, the CDR3 is TGTGCTAGCAGCTTAGAACCTAGCGGGAGCGGTGCCGGGGAGCTGTTTTTT.